The present entry profiles one TCR beta chain with its context. Its antigen is unknown. Other DNA sequences in this sample translate to the same CDR3. This record comes from a study of beta chain features in type 1 diabetes. Across the study: Sorted cells from all samples, numbering 107,917,701, were examined.

Study results and limitations: Whether HLA type influences TCRB rearrangement remained unresolved here.

V was trimmed by 3 bases and J by 3 bases, leaving 7 bases between them. From germline, CDR1 is SGHTA and CDR2 FQGTGA. CDR3 length: 13 residues. Each of the CD4+ naive, central memory, regulatory and stem cell-like memory populations was sorted via CD45RO/CCR7/CD25/CD127/CD95/CD27. Sequenced material consisted of expressed TCRB transcripts (all of the isolated RNA was reverse transcribed). About 3.7 million reads on average were seen across naive, central memory and regulatory T cell samples. Assay: immunoSEQ multiplex PCR; the TCRdb copy retains only in-frame clones and omits some. The data hold hundreds of thousands of clones, with roughly a sixth observed a single time.

The chain employs TRBV7-3 and TRBJ2-3; TRBD2 might be the D (6 bases). Sequenced sample: naive CD4+ T cells from blood. The origin of this receptor is a young woman in good health. The CDR3 nucleotides read TGTGCCAGCAGCTTGGGGGGTACAGATACGCAGTATTTT. It translates to CASSLGGTDTQYF.